This is a list of T cell receptor beta chains from one sample in a study of T-cell memory formation after mild COVID-19. TCRdb re-called the 5' RACE reads through MiXCR, storing one row per CDR3 protein. The sample carries 300,000 to 400,000 distinct CDR3 sequences, roughly 15% recorded once. Sample: PBMCs or a T cell subset sorted from them (not recorded which). These receptors all come from a young man who had mild COVID-19 (a few samples of this study predate the infection). Cell type and time point are not known. Each CDR3 is given with its conserved first and last residue. The D gene is left open where the match is weak. The size entry is marked missing in some rows and otherwise reads once, few, many or a size class.

few	-	TRBV5-1	TRBJ2-2	TGCGCCAGCAGAGAGGCGCCGAACACCGGGGAGCTGTTTTTT	CASREAPNTGELFF
few	TRBD1	TRBV20-1	TRBJ1-2	TGCAGTGCCAGACAGGGGACGGGTTATGGCTACACCTTC	CSARQGTGYGYTF
-	-	TRBV6-5	TRBJ2-7	TGTGCCAGCAGTTACTTCGCGGGCTACGAGCAGTACTTC	CASSYFAGYEQYF
-	TRBD1	TRBV11-2	TRBJ1-1	TGTGCCAGCAGACCGGGGGACAGTGAAGCTTTCTTT	CASRPGDSEAFF
-	-	TRBV5-1	TRBJ1-3	TGCGCCAGCAGCCGGGACGGAGCTTACTCTGGAAACACCATATATTTT	CASSRDGAYSGNTIYF
-	TRBD1	TRBV7-2	TRBJ2-7	TGTGCCAGCAGCTACGGGGGACAGGGCGCCTACGAGCAGTACTTC	CASSYGGQGAYEQYF
-	-	TRBV6-2/TRBV6-3	TRBJ1-4	TGTGCCAGCAGCTCACAGAAGGAAAAACTGTTTTTT	CASSSQKEKLFF
-	TRBD2	TRBV27	TRBJ2-3	TGTGCCAGCAGTTTATTACTAGCGGGGGGACTCACAGATACGCAGTATTTT	CASSLLLAGGLTDTQYF
-	-	TRBV4-1	TRBJ2-7	TGCGCCAGCAGCCCTCCCTTGCGGGGGCTCTACGAGCAGTACTTC	CASSPPLRGLYEQYF
-	-	TRBV12-3/TRBV12-4	TRBJ2-3	TGTGCCAGCAGTCCGGTTTGGGTTCAAGATACGCAGTATTTT	CASSPVWVQDTQYF
few	-	TRBV2	TRBJ1-1	TGTGCCAGCTCGGGGGCGCGTGTCACTGAAGCTTTCTTT	CASSGARVTEAFF
-	-	TRBV12-5	TRBJ2-1	TGTGCTAGTGGTTTGGGGGGGGCCAATGAGCAGTTCTTC	CASGLGGANEQFF
-	-	TRBV30	TRBJ2-7	TGTGCCTGGAGTGTGGGGCAGATAACCTACGAGCAGTACTTC	CAWSVGQITYEQYF
many	TRBD1	TRBV20-1	TRBJ1-2	TGCAGTGCTAGAGGGTATGGACAGGGCTCTAACTATGGCTACACCTTC	CSARGYGQGSNYGYTF
-	-	TRBV20-1	TRBJ1-2	TGCAGTGCTAGAGGCGGGGCCGGGGAAAACTATGGCTACACCTTC	CSARGGAGENYGYTF
many	-	TRBV10-3	TRBJ1-5	TGTGCCATCAATGGGGGCAATCAGCCCCAGCATTTT	CAINGGNQPQHF
-	-	TRBV4-3	TRBJ2-1	TGCGCCAGCAGCCAAGGGGGAGGGGGCCTGCCCAATGAGCAGTTCTTC	CASSQGGGGLPNEQFF
few	-	TRBV6-1	TRBJ1-1	TGTGCCAGCAGTGGGCAAAGGACGGCTGATAGTGAAGCTTTCTTT	CASSGQRTADSEAFF
few	-	TRBV7-3	TRBJ2-3	TGTGCCAGCAGCTTAAACCCCGTGGGTAACACAGATACGCAGTATTTT	CASSLNPVGNTDTQYF
few	-	TRBV2	TRBJ2-5	TGTGCCAGCAGTGCAGGGTTGGGAGAGACCCAGTACTTC	CASSAGLGETQYF
-	TRBD2	TRBV4-1	TRBJ2-1	TGCGCCAGCAGCCAAGATGCTTTCCGCACTAGCGGGGGGGCTAGCAATGAGCAGTTCTTC	CASSQDAFRTSGGASNEQFF
few	-	TRBV6-1	TRBJ2-7	TGTGCCAGCAATTGGGCAGGCATCTACGAGCAGTACTTC	CASNWAGIYEQYF
-	TRBD2	TRBV14	TRBJ2-7	TGTGCCAGCAGCCATAGCCTAGCGGGCTACGAGCAGTACTTC	CASSHSLAGYEQYF
few	-	TRBV18	TRBJ2-2	TGTGCCAGCTCCCCACCCATCGCCGGGGAGCTGTTTTTT	CASSPPIAGELFF
few	-	TRBV6-1	TRBJ1-5	TGTGCCAGCAGTGAAGTGGGAAGGGGTCAGCCCCAGCATTTT	CASSEVGRGQPQHF
few	TRBD1	TRBV7-6	TRBJ2-3	TGTGCCAGCAGCTTAGTAGGACAGGGAAGCACAGATACGCAGTATTTT	CASSLVGQGSTDTQYF
-	-	TRBV29-1	TRBJ2-3	TGCAGCGTTGAAGGTACAGCCCCTTCCACAGATACGCAGTATTTT	CSVEGTAPSTDTQYF
-	TRBD1	TRBV4-1	TRBJ2-7	TGCGCCAGCAGCCCCGGACAGGGGCTAATCTACGAGCAGTACTTC	CASSPGQGLIYEQYF
few	-	TRBV10-1	TRBJ1-2	TGCGCCAGCAGTGAGCGGGGTCGCGTAACTAATAACTATGGCTACACCTTC	CASSERGRVTNNYGYTF
few	-	TRBV7-2	TRBJ1-1	TGTGCCAGCAGCTTGGCCTCGACAGGAAGGGAGGGTCTGGGTTCGACTGAAGCTTTCTTT	CASSLASTGREGLGSTEAFF
-	TRBD1	TRBV7-9	TRBJ1-1	TGTGCCAGCAGTGAGACAGGGGAGTACACTGAAGCTTTCTTT	CASSETGEYTEAFF
many	TRBD1	TRBV4-2	TRBJ2-2	TGTGCCAGCAGCCAACTACAGGGGGTCTCGAACACCGGGGAGCTGTTTTTT	CASSQLQGVSNTGELFF
-	-	TRBV6-6	TRBJ1-1	TGTGCCAGCACCCGACAGCCGAACACTGAAGCTTTCTTT	CASTRQPNTEAFF
-	TRBD2	TRBV10-3	TRBJ2-3	TGTGCCATCAGGATTTCGGGAGCGGGACTCACAGATACGCAGTATTTT	CAIRISGAGLTDTQYF
-	-	TRBV10-3	TRBJ1-1	TGTGCCATCAGTGGAGAGACTGAAGCTTTCTTT	CAISGETEAFF
few	-	TRBV7-8	TRBJ1-5	TGTGCCAGCAACGGGGGAGGAGGCAATCAGCCCCAGCATTTT	CASNGGGGNQPQHF
-	-	TRBV12-3/TRBV12-4	TRBJ2-3	TGTGCCAGCAGTTTTCCGGGACATAGCACAGATACGCAGTATTTT	CASSFPGHSTDTQYF
-	TRBD1	TRBV4-1	TRBJ2-1	TGCGCCAGCAGCCAAGATTGGGGTCAAACAGGGGGCGGCTACAATGAGCAGTTCTTC	CASSQDWGQTGGGYNEQFF
-	TRBD2	TRBV5-4	TRBJ2-3	TGTGCCAGCGCCCGGGCAGCGGGGGAACATACGCAGTATTTT	CASARAAGEHTQYF
few	-	TRBV4-2	TRBJ2-5	TGTGCCAGCAGCCAAGATTCGTTAGGAGAAGGAGAGACCCAGTACTTC	CASSQDSLGEGETQYF
many	-	TRBV4-1	TRBJ2-1	TGCGCCAGCAGCCAAGGACAGGGACTGGGCAATGAGCAGTTCTTC	CASSQGQGLGNEQFF
-	TRBD2	TRBV7-2	TRBJ2-3	TGTGCCAGCAGCTTTAGCGGGGGGGTTAGCACAGATACGCAGTATTTT	CASSFSGGVSTDTQYF
-	-	TRBV4-3	TRBJ2-2	TGCGCCAGCAGCCAAGATGCATTTGGAAACACCGGGGAGCTGTTTTTT	CASSQDAFGNTGELFF
few	-	TRBV4-1	TRBJ2-3	TGCGCCAGCAGCCAAGTGGGGGCTGAGGGTACGCAGTATTTT	CASSQVGAEGTQYF
many	-	TRBV6-5	TRBJ1-2	TGTGCCAGCACCCACGGAGCCTCTGGCTACACCTTC	CASTHGASGYTF
few	-	TRBV5-6	TRBJ1-5	TGTGCCAGCAGCTTAGTGTCTGAGGGGGGTCAGCCCCAGCATTTT	CASSLVSEGGQPQHF
-	TRBD1	TRBV29-1	TRBJ1-2	TGCAGCGTTCCTCTCGGACAGGCTAGCTATGGCTACACCTTC	CSVPLGQASYGYTF
-	TRBD1	TRBV18	TRBJ2-7	TGTGCCAGCTCTGGTATAGGAGACAGGGGTCTCTACGAGCAGTACTTC	CASSGIGDRGLYEQYF
few	-	TRBV7-2	TRBJ2-1	TGTGCCAGCAGCTTAGCGGCAGGGAGAGGGGATGAGCAGTTCTTC	CASSLAAGRGDEQFF
few	TRBD1	TRBV7-2	TRBJ1-5	TGTGCCAGCAGCTTAGGAAGAGGGGGCGAAGGTCAGCCCCAGCATTTT	CASSLGRGGEGQPQHF
once	-	TRBV19	TRBJ1-2	TGTGCCAGTAGTGAGGGCCCCTATGGCTACACCTTC	CASSEGPYGYTF